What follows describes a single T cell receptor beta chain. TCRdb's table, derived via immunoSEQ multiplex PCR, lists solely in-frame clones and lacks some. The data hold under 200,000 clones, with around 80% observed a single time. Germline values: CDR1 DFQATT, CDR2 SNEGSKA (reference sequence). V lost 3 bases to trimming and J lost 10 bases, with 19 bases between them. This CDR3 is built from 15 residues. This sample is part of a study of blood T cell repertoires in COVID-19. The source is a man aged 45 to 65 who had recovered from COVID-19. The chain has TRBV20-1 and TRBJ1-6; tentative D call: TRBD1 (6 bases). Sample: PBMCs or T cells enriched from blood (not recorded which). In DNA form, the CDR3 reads TGCAGTGCTAGTTCTGCGGGGGGCGGTGGGTCACCCCTCCACTTT. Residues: CSASSAGGGGSPLHF.